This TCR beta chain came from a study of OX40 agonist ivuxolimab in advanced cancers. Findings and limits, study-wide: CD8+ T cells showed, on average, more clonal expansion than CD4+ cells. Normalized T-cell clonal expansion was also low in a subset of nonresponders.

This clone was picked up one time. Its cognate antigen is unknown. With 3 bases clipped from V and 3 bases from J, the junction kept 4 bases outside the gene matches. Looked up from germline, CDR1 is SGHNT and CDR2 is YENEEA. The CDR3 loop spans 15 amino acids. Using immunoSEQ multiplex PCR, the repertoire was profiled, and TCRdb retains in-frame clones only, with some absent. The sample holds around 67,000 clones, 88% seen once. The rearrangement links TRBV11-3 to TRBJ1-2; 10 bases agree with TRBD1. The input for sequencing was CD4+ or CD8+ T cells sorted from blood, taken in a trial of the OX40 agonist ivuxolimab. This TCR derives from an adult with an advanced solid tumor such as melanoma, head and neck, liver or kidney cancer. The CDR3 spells CASSFDRGPYYGYTF. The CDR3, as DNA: TGTGCCAGCAGCTTCGACAGGGGGCCCTACTATGGCTACACCTTC.